Included here is one T cell receptor beta chain sequence, with context. What it binds is unknown. This CDR3 comprises 11 residues. Generated by immunoSEQ multiplex PCR, the TCRdb table keeps only in-frame clones and is missing some. The profile shows 150,000 to 200,000 clones, about nine tenths of them singletons. The record originates from a study of T cell responses to AZD1222 COVID-19 vaccine. Whole-study results and caveats: Reports indicate that nearly half of spike-specific TCRs are directed at unmutated variant regions.

The V call is TRBV21-1, the J call TRBJ2-7; the D call TRBD2 from the table was never checked on the DNA. TRBV21-1 is recorded as a pseudogene. The origin of this receptor is an adult in good health. The input for sequencing was peripheral blood, taken on day 0 of AZD1222 vaccination. The CDR3 nucleotides are TGTGCCGAAAGGGGGGGGAACGAGCAGTACTTC. Its translation is CAERGGNEQYF.